Listed below are T cell receptor beta chains from one sample, sequenced in a study of molecular identifiers for immune sequencing clone quantification. A single record per CDR3 protein comes from TCRdb applying MiXCR to the PCR reads. The sample lists 550,000 to 750,000 distinct CDR3 sequences, around 20% occurring once. Source material: naive CD8+ T cells from blood, with Jurkat cell RNA spiked in. These receptors were taken from a human donor in good health. Some libraries in this study had Jurkat cell RNA spiked in. Both conserved end residues are part of each CDR3. D genes are given only for firm matches. Some rows mark clone size as missing; the rest say once, few, many or name a class of expanded clone.

D gene	J gene	V gene	clone size	CDR3 protein	CDR3 DNA
TRBD1	TRBJ2-2	TRBV6-2/TRBV6-3	many	CASSYSMAGGNTGELFF	TGTGCCAGCAGTTACTCGATGGCAGGGGGGAACACCGGGGAGCTGTTTTTT
TRBD2	TRBJ2-1	TRBV28	.	CASSPPPAGIRNEQFF	TGTGCCAGCAGTCCCCCCCCAGCGGGAATTCGCAATGAGCAGTTCTTC
.	TRBJ2-7	TRBV27	.	CASARRLISYEQYF	TGTGCCAGCGCCCGGCGATTAATCTCCTACGAGCAGTACTTC
.	TRBJ2-5	TRBV19	few	CASSILPGGETQYF	TGTGCCAGTAGTATTCTCCCAGGGGGGGAGACCCAGTACTTC
TRBD2	TRBJ2-3	TRBV20-1	many	CSARELAGANTDTQYF	TGCAGTGCTAGAGAACTAGCGGGGGCAAACACAGATACGCAGTATTTT
TRBD2	TRBJ2-3	TRBV28	many	CASRASGRAGIADTQYF	TGTGCCAGCAGAGCTAGCGGGAGGGCGGGAATCGCAGATACGCAGTATTTT
TRBD1	TRBJ2-5	TRBV6-6	.	CASSRDRQEIQYF	TGTGCCAGCAGCCGGGACAGGCAAGAGATCCAGTACTTC
.	TRBJ2-7	TRBV2	many	CASSEWAAYEQYF	TGTGCCAGCAGTGAATGGGCGGCCTACGAGCAGTACTTC
TRBD1	TRBJ2-7	TRBV20-1	many	CSAKGQHSYEQYF	TGCAGTGCAAAGGGACAGCACTCCTACGAGCAGTACTTC
.	TRBJ2-1	TRBV29-1	.	CSVELLLSYNEQFF	TGCAGCGTTGAGTTACTCCTCTCCTACAATGAGCAGTTCTTC
.	TRBJ2-1	TRBV7-6	few	CASSLGGGEHNEQFF	TGTGCCAGCAGCTTAGGGGGCGGAGAACACAATGAGCAGTTCTTC
.	TRBJ1-5	TRBV6-1	many	CAGGLGQPQHF	TGTGCCGGAGGGTTGGGCCAGCCCCAGCATTTT
.	TRBJ1-4	TRBV29-1	many	CSVVGGADDNEKLFF	TGCAGCGTTGTTGGTGGGGCGGACGATAATGAAAAACTGTTTTTT
.	TRBJ2-7	TRBV2	.	CASSDWGTRPYEQYF	TGTGCCAGCAGTGATTGGGGGACAAGACCCTACGAGCAGTACTTC
.	TRBJ1-4	TRBV12-3/TRBV12-4	many	CASTSGPTNEKLFF	TGTGCCAGCACGTCCGGACCAACTAATGAAAAACTGTTTTTT
.	TRBJ1-6	TRBV19	.	CASSIRGINSPLHF	TGTGCCAGTAGTATTCGGGGTATTAATTCACCCCTCCACTTT
.	TRBJ2-3	TRBV9	many	CASSVVVGSHGDTQYF	TGTGCCAGCAGCGTAGTGGTCGGGAGTCATGGAGATACGCAGTATTTT
.	TRBJ2-6	TRBV5-1	many	CASSEGPTYPGANVLTF	TGCGCCAGCAGCGAAGGACCTACTTACCCTGGGGCCAACGTCCTGACTTTC
.	TRBJ2-5	TRBV19	.	CASSISGARGTQYF	TGTGCCAGTAGTATCTCCGGGGCGCGGGGGACCCAGTACTTC
TRBD2	TRBJ2-5	TRBV12-3/TRBV12-4	many	CASSLEAGREYQETQYF	TGTGCCAGCAGTTTAGAAGCGGGACGGGAATACCAAGAGACCCAGTACTTC
TRBD1	TRBJ2-7	TRBV7-2	few	CASSLPLDRGVDRTYEQYF	TGTGCCAGCAGCTTACCCCTTGACAGGGGGGTCGATAGGACTTACGAGCAGTACTTC
.	TRBJ1-4	TRBV11-2	.	CASSWEGGYEKLFF	TGTGCCAGCAGCTGGGAGGGTGGTTATGAAAAACTGTTTTTT
TRBD1	TRBJ2-7	TRBV11-2	.	CASSPWTGTSSYEQYF	TGTGCCAGCAGCCCCTGGACAGGGACATCGTCCTACGAGCAGTACTTC
.	TRBJ1-1	TRBV27	many	CASSPAVDTEAFF	TGTGCCAGCAGTCCAGCAGTTGACACTGAAGCTTTCTTT
TRBD2	TRBJ2-1	TRBV20-1	.	CSAPHRDYSYNEQFF	TGCAGTGCTCCACATCGGGACTACTCCTACAATGAGCAGTTCTTC
TRBD1	TRBJ2-2	TRBV18	.	CASSPPQGARSRTGELFF	TGTGCCAGCTCACCACCGCAGGGGGCAAGAAGCCGAACCGGGGAGCTGTTTTTT